The following is a T cell receptor (beta chain) sequence with its context. Its antigen has not been determined. Base qualities are not recorded, but no much larger clone differs from it by a single base. TCRbeta CDR3 regions were amplified from genomic DNA by means of the immunoSEQ Assay, a bias-controlled multiplex PCR. The paper's processing steps were these. Nucleated cell counts per sample were estimated from amplification of reference gene primers within the assay. Sequence reads were collapsed and filtered to measure the absolute abundance of every unique TCRbeta CDR3 rearrangement. For each sample, productive Simpson clonality was calculated by taking the square root of Simpson's diversity index across productive rearrangements. TCRdb's version of the immuneACCESS table is confined to in-frame rearrangements and falls short of the full clone set. An unresolved V gene accounts for under half of the shortfall where checked; the remainder is of unknown origin. V and J calls and clone size are copied from that table; D and trimming were computed from the DNA. This sample comprises about 60,000 clones, 60% to 85% of them detected only once. 32% of the sample belongs to the ten largest clones.

Collaborating institutions collected whole blood in K2EDTA tubes following their own protocols. For TCRbeta analysis, collaborators shipped samples as frozen whole blood, isolated PBMCs, or DNA extracted from either of those sample types. Trimming removed 5 bases from V and 8 bases from J, leaving 6 bases between the germline ends. The CDR3 covers 10 residues, taking in both the cysteine and the phenylalanine. Only CDR3 DNA remains: 30 bases, in frame from the first base. The germline V gene supplies CDR1 KGHSH and CDR2 LQKENI. This entry comes from a study of blood T cell repertoires in COVID-19 (dated by TCRdb to the early 2020s). In terms of the full investigation: Collaborator samples came from the United States, Italy and Spain and covered acute and convalescent phases of COVID-19. Nearly every sample came with metadata listing a de-identified subject ID, COVID-19 status, age in years and sex. The material from the prospective study consisted of cDNA or gDNA derived from T cells, B-cell-depleted T cells, or PBMCs. Subjects who had been exposed to COVID-19, were actively infected with it, or had recovered from it provided the deeply sampled blood TCRbeta repertoires that made up the dataset. The samples were drawn from two sources: the first 160 participants of the ongoing ImmuneRACE study, and 1,200 or so subjects contributed by 6 global collaborators. A freely available public database, intended as a resource for researchers studying the immune response to SARS-CoV-2, is where the repertoires were released. HLA class I and class II types, where available, came from metadata supplied by the sample provider rather than from assay-based typing. Beyond this particular receptor, the publication reports: The amount of clinical and demographic metadata varied by source and participant and was provided uncurated.

Sequences were obtained from peripheral blood. This receptor was identified in a human donor in a cohort sampled during active COVID-19. Here the chain combines TRBV18 and TRBJ1-2, with no D gene named confidently. The nucleotide sequence is given as TGTGCCAGCTCAGGAGACGGCTACACCTTC. Its amino acids are CASSGDGYTF.